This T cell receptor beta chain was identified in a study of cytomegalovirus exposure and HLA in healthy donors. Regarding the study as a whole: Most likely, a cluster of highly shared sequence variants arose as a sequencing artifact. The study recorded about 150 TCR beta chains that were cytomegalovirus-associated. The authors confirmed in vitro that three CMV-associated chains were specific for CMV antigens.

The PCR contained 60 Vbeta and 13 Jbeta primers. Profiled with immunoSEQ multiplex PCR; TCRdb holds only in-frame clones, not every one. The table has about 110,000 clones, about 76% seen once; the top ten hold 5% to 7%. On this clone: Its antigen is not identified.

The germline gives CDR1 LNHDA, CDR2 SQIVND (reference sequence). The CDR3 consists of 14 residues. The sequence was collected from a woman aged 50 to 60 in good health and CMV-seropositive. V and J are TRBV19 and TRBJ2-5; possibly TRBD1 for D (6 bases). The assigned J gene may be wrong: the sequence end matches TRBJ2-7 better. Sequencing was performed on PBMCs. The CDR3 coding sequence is TGTGCCAGTACCCCGGGACACATGGGGGACGAGCAGTACTTC. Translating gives CASTPGHMGDEQYF.